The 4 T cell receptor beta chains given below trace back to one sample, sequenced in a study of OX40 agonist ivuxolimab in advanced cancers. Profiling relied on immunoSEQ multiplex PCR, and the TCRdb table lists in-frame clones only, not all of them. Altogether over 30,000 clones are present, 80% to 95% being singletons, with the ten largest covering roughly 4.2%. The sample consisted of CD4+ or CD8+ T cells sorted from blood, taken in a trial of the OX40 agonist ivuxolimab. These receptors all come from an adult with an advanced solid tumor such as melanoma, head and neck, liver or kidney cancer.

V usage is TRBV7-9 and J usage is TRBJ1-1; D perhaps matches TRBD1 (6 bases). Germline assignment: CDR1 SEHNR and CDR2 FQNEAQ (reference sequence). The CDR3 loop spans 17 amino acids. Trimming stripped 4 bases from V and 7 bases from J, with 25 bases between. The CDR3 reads CASSSRDISQVLGEAFF. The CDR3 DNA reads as TGTGCCAGCAGCTCTCGGGACATCAGCCAAGTATTAGGTGAAGCTTTCTTT.

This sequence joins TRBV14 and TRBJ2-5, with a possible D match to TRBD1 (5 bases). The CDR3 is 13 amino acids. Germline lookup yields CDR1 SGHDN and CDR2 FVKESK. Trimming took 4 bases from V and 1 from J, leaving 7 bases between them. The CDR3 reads CASSLDSQETQYF. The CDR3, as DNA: TGTGCCAGCAGCCTAGACAGCCAAGAGACCCAGTACTTC.

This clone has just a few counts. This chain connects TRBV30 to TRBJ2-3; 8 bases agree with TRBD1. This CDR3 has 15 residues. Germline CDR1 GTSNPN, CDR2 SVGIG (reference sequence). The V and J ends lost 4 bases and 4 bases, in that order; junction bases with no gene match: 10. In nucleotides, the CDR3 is TGTGCCTGGACCGACGGACAGGGCCTTGCAGATACGCAGTATTTT. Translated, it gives CAWTDGQGLADTQYF.

As DNA, the CDR3 is TGTGCCAGCAGCTTGTCCGGACAGGGGTACGACGAGCAGTACTTC. Protein: CASSLSGQGYDEQYF. The V gene is TRBV7-2, the J gene TRBJ2-7; 9 bases are a match to TRBD1. Germline-derived CDR1 and CDR2 are SGHTA and FQGNSA. The CDR3 covers 15 residues. The trim removed 3 bases at V and 5 bases at J, leaving 8 bases unmatched.